A single sample gave rise to the 25 T cell receptor beta chains below, sequenced in a study of cytomegalovirus exposure and HLA in healthy donors. PCR amplification relied on 60 Vbeta primers (plus 13 Jbeta primers). Assay: immunoSEQ multiplex PCR; the TCRdb copy retains only in-frame clones and omits some. The repertoire consists of 130,000 or so clones, with 84% occurring once and the leading ten covering around 3%. The sequencing input was PBMCs. These receptors originate from a young woman in good health and CMV-seropositive.

CDR3: CASSPPAGPYEQYF. Written as DNA, the CDR3 is TGTGCCAGCTCACCACCGGCGGGACCCTACGAGCAGTACTTC. The V gene is TRBV18, the J gene TRBJ2-7; possibly TRBD2 for D (6 bases). The germline V gene has CDR1 KGHSH and CDR2 LQKENI. V dropped 0 bases and J dropped 2 bases, with 8 bases sitting between them. The length of the CDR3 is 14 residues. The entire variable domain, with the rest obtained from reference TRBV18 and TRBJ2-7, is as follows: NAGVMQNPRHLVRRRGQEARLRCSPMKGHSHVYWYRQLPEEGLKFMVYLQKENIIDESGMPKERFSAEFPKEGPSILRIQQVVRGDSAAYFCASSPPAGPYEQYFGPGTRLTVT.

The chain recombines TRBV6-1 with TRBJ2-5, with D perhaps TRBD2 (6 bases). V lost 10 bases, J lost 5 bases, and 17 bases lay in between. This CDR3 has 13 amino acids. From germline, CDR1 is MNHNS and CDR2 SASEGT. The CDR3 DNA reads as TGTGCCACCCAGCGGGTGGCGGGGGAGACCCAGTACTTC. This gives the protein CATQRVAGETQYF.

The chain employs TRBV30 and TRBJ1-4; D is ambiguous. The CDR3 totals 13 residues. CDR1 and CDR2 from the germline V gene are GTSNPN and SVGIG (reference sequence). Trimming shortened V by 5 bases and J by 8 bases, and 15 bases separated the two germline ends. CDR3 loop: CAWQDAGREKLFF. For the CDR3, the DNA is TGTGCCTGGCAGGACGCGGGGAGAGAAAAACTGTTTTTT.

The genes are TRBV9 and TRBJ2-7; TRBD2 matches at 11 bases. The CDR3 loop spans 15 amino acids. Germline V lookup: CDR1 SGDLS, CDR2 YYNGEE. J lost 7 bases, V lost 0 bases, and 6 bases had no gene match. CDR3 sequence reads: CASSVDSGGAREQYF. The CDR3 DNA is TGTGCCAGCAGCGTAGATAGCGGGGGGGCGCGGGAGCAGTACTTC.

Here the CDR3 reads CASSGLQGAINQPQHF. The CDR3 DNA sequence: TGTGCCAGCAGTGGTCTACAGGGGGCGATCAATCAGCCCCAGCATTTT. The chain is built from TRBV25-1 and TRBJ1-5; 9 nucleotides agree with TRBD1. V dropped 4 bases and J dropped 3; count of bases not matched to a gene: 7. This CDR3 region has 16 residues. Per germline, CDR1 MGHDK and CDR2 SYGVNS.

The chain combines TRBV6-5 with TRBJ2-2, with a weak D call TRBD2 (5 bases). The CDR3 covers 13 residues. V dropped 11 bases and J dropped 5 bases, with 15 bases sitting between them. Germline V gene sequence: CDR1 MNHEY, CDR2 SVGAGI. DNA of the CDR3: TGTGCCGCTCACCGGGGTGTTACCGGGGAGCTGTTTTTT. This translates into CAAHRGVTGELFF.

The chain combines TRBV25-1 with TRBJ2-7, with D tentatively TRBD1 (6 bases). The ends were cut back, 3 bases at V and 2 bases at J, with 14 bases in the middle. Germline V gene data show CDR1 as MGHDK and CDR2 as SYGVNS. This CDR3 has 15 residues. CDR3 sequence reads: CASSDRTDFTYEQYF. The CDR3 DNA reads as TGTGCCAGCAGTGACCGGACAGATTTTACCTACGAGCAGTACTTC.

This chain links TRBV6-5 with TRBJ2-7; TRBD1 matches at 7 bases. The J segment lost 4 bases and the V segment lost 2 bases, leaving 11 bases of the junction unmatched. CDR1 and CDR2 from the germline V gene are MNHEY and SVGAGI. The CDR3 sequence is 16 residues long. The CDR3, as DNA: TGTGCCAGCAGTTACCAGGGACAGCCTGTTCCTTACGAGCAGTACTTC. It encodes CASSYQGQPVPYEQYF.

The CDR3 DNA sequence: TGTGCCAGCCGGAGGGCAGTCTACAATGAGCAGTTCTTC. The encoded protein is CASRRAVYNEQFF. V and J are TRBV28 and TRBJ2-1; TRBD2 is a possible D gene (6 bases). Germline CDR1 and CDR2: MDHEN and SYDVKM. This CDR3 contains 13 residues. V was shortened by 8 bases and J by 3 bases, with 11 bases between the two germline ends.

The J gene is TRBJ2-7, the V gene TRBV7-9; possibly TRBD1 for D (5 bases). The CDR3 is made up of 13 amino acids. Looked up from germline, CDR1 is SEHNR and CDR2 is FQNEAQ (reference sequence). V lost 10 bases, J lost 0 bases, and 13 bases lay in between. CDR3 sequence reads: CATAQDISYEQYF. CDR3 coding DNA: TGTGCCACCGCACAGGACATCTCCTACGAGCAGTACTTC. The full variable domain, with the rest looked up from reference TRBV7-9 and TRBJ2-7, is DTGVSQNPRHKITKRGQNVTFRCDPISEHNRLYWYRQTLGQGPEFLTYFQNEAQLEKSRLLSDRFSAERPKGSFSTLEIQRTEQGDSAMYLCATAQDISYEQYFGPGTRLTVT.

The CDR3 coding sequence is TGTGCCAGCAGCTTAGCCAGGACAGGGGGGGACGAGACCCAGTACTTC. It encodes CASSLARTGGDETQYF. This rearrangement joins TRBV7-2 to TRBJ2-5, with TRBD1 matching over 10 bases. From germline, CDR1 is SGHTA and CDR2 FQGNSA. Trimming cost V 0 bases and J 5 bases; bases outside gene matches: 6. The CDR3 is 16 amino acids.

The chain has TRBV6-5 and TRBJ1-2; 7 bases match TRBD1. Looked up from germline, CDR1 is MNHEY and CDR2 is SVGAGI. The CDR3 consists of 14 residues. The V gene end was trimmed by 4 bases and the J gene end by 4 bases; junction bases not matched to a gene: 6. The CDR3 here is CASSSLGQRYGYTF. The CDR3 DNA reads TGTGCCAGCAGTTCCCTGGGACAGCGCTATGGCTACACCTTC.

The chain employs TRBV7-9 and TRBJ1-5; D is undetermined. V lost 1 base and J 1 base, leaving 5 bases between the germline ends. Germline V CDR1 and CDR2: SEHNR, FQNEAQ (reference sequence). The length of the CDR3 is 14 residues. The CDR3 region is CASSLGQSNQPQHF. In DNA form, the CDR3 reads TGTGCCAGCAGCTTAGGACAAAGCAATCAGCCCCAGCATTTT.

This sequence joins TRBV6-5 and TRBJ1-2; D may be TRBD1 (5 bases). Germline V gene sequence: CDR1 MNHEY, CDR2 SVGAGI. The CDR3 loop spans 15 amino acids. V was clipped by 4 bases and J by 0 bases, with 12 bases between them. For the CDR3, the DNA is TGTGCCAGCAGTTCCCCCGGGACTGCTAACTATGGCTACACCTTC. Residues: CASSSPGTANYGYTF.

The CDR3 is CASSELAFDEQFF. In nucleotides, the CDR3 is TGTGCCAGCAGTGAACTAGCGTTTGATGAGCAGTTCTTC. The V call is TRBV2, the J call TRBJ2-1, with D possibly matching TRBD2 (6 bases). Trimming shortened V by 2 bases and J by 8 bases, and 10 bases separated the two germline ends. Germline V CDR1 and CDR2: SNHLY, FYNNEI. This CDR3 comprises 13 residues.

V gene TRBV28 combines with J gene TRBJ2-1, with D perhaps matching TRBD2 (6 bases). CDR3 length: 12 residues. V lost 8 bases to trimming and J lost 3 bases, with 8 bases between them. Germline CDR1 and CDR2: MDHEN and SYDVKM. CDR3 bases: TGTGCCAGCCGGGGGTACTACAATGAGCAGTTCTTC. Translation gives CASRGYYNEQFF.

This clone occurred a few times. The chain uses TRBV2 and TRBJ2-2, with TRBD2 as a possible D gene (5 bases). The V end lost 5 bases, the J end lost 5 bases, and 18 bases lay between the germline ends. This CDR3 region has 16 residues. Germline CDR1 and CDR2: SNHLY and FYNNEI. The CDR3 DNA is TGTGCCAGCAGTACGGTAACCGGGGAGCTAACCGGGGAGCTGTTTTTT. It translates to CASSTVTGELTGELFF.

This clone has more than one count but fewer than ten. The chain recombines TRBV9 with TRBJ2-5; D is perhaps TRBD2 (5 bases). Trimming shortened V by 3 bases and J by 4 bases, and 13 bases separated the two germline ends. The CDR3 contains 14 residues. Germline CDR1 SGDLS, CDR2 YYNGEE. The DNA of the CDR3 is TGTGCCAGCAGCGCACCTAGCTTTTCAGAGACCCAGTACTTC. This translates into CASSAPSFSETQYF. The complete variable domain, with remaining parts taken from reference TRBV9 and TRBJ2-5, reads DSGVTQTPKHLITATGQRVTLRCSPRSGDLSVYWYQQSLDQGLQFLIQYYNGEERAKGNILERFSAQQFPDLHSELNLSSLELGDSALYFCASSAPSFSETQYFGPGTRLLVL.

The chain recombines TRBV5-4 with TRBJ2-5, with 8 bases matching TRBD2. V lost 4 bases and J lost 1; bases outside the gene matches: 6. The CDR3 is made up of 15 amino acids. CDR1 is SGHNT and CDR2 is YYREEE in the germline V gene (reference sequence). CDR3 coding DNA: TGTGCCAGCAGCCGGGGGGGGGAAAGCCAAGAGACCCAGTACTTC. This translates into CASSRGGESQETQYF.

V is TRBV6-5 and J is TRBJ2-5; possible D gene TRBD1, 5 bases. Germline V gene data show CDR1 as MNHEY and CDR2 as SVGAGI. The CDR3 totals 14 residues. The V end was cut by 7 bases, the J end by 4 bases, with 16 bases between. CDR3 amino acids: CASMELGATETQYF. CDR3 DNA: TGTGCCAGCATGGAATTAGGGGCCACAGAGACCCAGTACTTC.

The V call is TRBV2, the J call TRBJ2-3; perhaps TRBD2 as D (6 bases). Germline V gives CDR1 SNHLY, CDR2 FYNNEI. This CDR3 contains 15 residues. V lost 3 bases to trimming and J lost 0 bases, with 10 bases between them. DNA for the CDR3: TGTGCCAGCAGTGAGGCAGGGACTAGCACAGATACGCAGTATTTT. As protein: CASSEAGTSTDTQYF.

The DNA of the CDR3 is TGTGCCAGCAGCTCCGCCGGGACAGGGCACTACGAGCAGTACTTC. As protein: CASSSAGTGHYEQYF. The chain joins TRBV7-9 to TRBJ2-7; 9 bases agree with TRBD1. CDR1 is SEHNR and CDR2 is FQNEAQ in the germline V gene (reference sequence). V lost 4 bases, J lost 3 bases, and 7 bases stayed unmatched. This CDR3 spans 15 amino acids.

For the CDR3, the DNA is TGTGCCAGCAGCCGGGGACTAGCGGAATACAATGAGCAGTTCTTC. As protein: CASSRGLAEYNEQFF. This chain joins TRBV14 and TRBJ2-1; 11 bases line up with TRBD2. CDR1 and CDR2 from the germline V gene are SGHDN and FVKESK. This CDR3 has 15 amino acids. After removal of 4 bases from V and 4 bases from J, the junction contained 3 bases not matched to a gene. Supplemented by reference TRBV14 and TRBJ2-1, the full variable domain reads EAGVTQFPSHSVIEKGQTVTLRCDPISGHDNLYWYRRVMGKEIKFLLHFVKESKQDESGMPNNRFLAERTGGTYSTLKVQPAELEDSGVYFCASSRGLAEYNEQFFGPGTRLTVL.

The chain employs TRBV5-1 and TRBJ1-1, with D perhaps matching TRBD1 (5 bases). Germline V CDR1 and CDR2: SGHRS, YFSETQ. Trimming stripped 3 bases from V and 6 bases from J, with 15 bases between. This CDR3 region has 14 residues. CDR3 in DNA: TGCGCCAGCAGCTCAGATTTCCGGGGGGCTGAAGCTTTCTTT. Translated: CASSSDFRGAEAFF.

This CDR3 reads CASSLVGPPGMNTEAFF. The CDR3 DNA reads as TGTGCCAGCAGCTTAGTAGGGCCCCCAGGGATGAACACTGAAGCTTTCTTT. The chain employs TRBV7-6 and TRBJ1-1, with D tentatively TRBD1 (5 bases). CDR1 is SGHVS, CDR2 FNYEAQ, per germline. The length of the CDR3 is 17 residues. V was cut by 1 base and J by 0 bases, with 15 bases left in between.